Shown below are 22 T cell receptor beta chains from a single sample sequenced in a study of neurological immune-mediated disorders (dated by TCRdb to about 2019). The method behind the library was 5' RACE. Reads for this sample came from an Illumina HiSeq 2500. The public sequencing data were trimmed at Q25 with fastp and processed into clonotypes with MiXCR by TCRdb, which kept only in-frame beta chains. Rows with a matching CDR3 protein are joined into one entry that keeps the most common DNA and genes. Here the sample has 85,000 to 100,000 distinct CDR3 sequences; around 3.3% occur a single time. The top ten clonotypes cover around 6% of the sample. Sequencing was performed on PBMCs. The receptors were gathered from a woman aged 18-29 years with multiple sclerosis.

Of note for this clonotype: A much larger clonotype is one base distant, so this may be a read error. The genes are TRBV28 and TRBJ2-7; D may be TRBD2 (5 bases). Looked up from germline, CDR1 is MDHEN and CDR2 is SYDVKM. The CDR3 sequence is 14 residues long. Trimming took off 1 base at V and 7 bases at J, with 14 bases between the two ends. The CDR3 protein is CASSLFFASQEQYF. The CDR3 DNA reads TGTGCCAGCAGTTTATTTTTTGCTAGCCAAGAGCAGTACTTC.

The sample holds many counts of this clonotype. This sequence joins TRBV5-1 and TRBJ2-1; TRBD2 matches 12 bases. This CDR3 contains 17 residues. CDR1 is SGHRS, CDR2 YFSETQ, per germline. The V gene end was trimmed by 2 bases and the J gene end by 5 bases; junction bases not matched to a gene: 8. The CDR3 is CASSFLLLAGGNNEQFF. The CDR3 bases are TGCGCCAGCAGCTTCCTGTTACTAGCGGGAGGCAACAATGAGCAGTTCTTC.

This clonotype was counted ten times or more. The chain uses TRBV7-2 and TRBJ1-4; TRBD1 aligns across 8 bases. The CDR3 extends over 17 amino acids. The germline V gene encodes CDR1 SGHTA and CDR2 FQGNSA. V lost 4 bases to trimming and J lost 7 bases; unmatched junction nucleotides: 14. DNA for the CDR3: TGTGCCAGCAGCTGGAGGGACAGGTCGGGGTTTCGTGAAAAACTGTTTTTT. Protein sequence: CASSWRDRSGFREKLFF.

This clonotype came up many times. The chain couples TRBV5-1 to TRBJ1-2, with 9 bases lining up with TRBD1. The germline CDR1 and CDR2 sequences are SGHRS and YFSETQ. The CDR3 sequence is 15 residues long. V shed 5 bases and J 6 bases; nucleotides not matched to a gene: 11. The CDR3: CASRLTGGFGDGYTF. Here the CDR3 DNA reads TGCGCCAGCAGGCTCACAGGGGGCTTTGGAGATGGCTACACCTTC.

This clonotype was seen repeatedly, ten times or more. The rearrangement links TRBV20-1 to TRBJ1-4; D perhaps matches TRBD1 (5 bases). The CDR3 loop spans 14 amino acids. Germline V gene sequence: CDR1 DFQATT, CDR2 SNEGSKA (reference sequence). Trimming shortened V by 5 bases and J by 5 bases, and 15 bases separated the two germline ends. This chain's CDR3 is CSAFPGGENEKLFF. CDR3 DNA: TGCAGTGCTTTCCCGGGGGGTGAAAATGAAAAACTGTTTTTT.

Ten or more counts support this clonotype. J is TRBJ2-7 and V is TRBV3-1; TRBD1 matches 8 bases. V lost 1 base, J lost 3 bases, and 5 bases stayed unmatched. CDR1 is LGHDT and CDR2 is YNNKEL in the germline V gene (reference sequence). The CDR3 is 15 residues long. CDR3 nucleotide sequence: TGTGCCAGCAGCCAAGGATCAGGGGGCAGCTACGAGCAGTACTTC. Amino acids: CASSQGSGGSYEQYF.

This clonotype has at least ten counts. The CDR3 region is CASSPPGGLNTEAFF. DNA of the CDR3: TGTGCCAGCAGCCCCCCGGGAGGGCTGAACACTGAAGCTTTCTTT. This rearrangement joins TRBV7-2 to TRBJ1-1; D gene unclear. Trimming took off 5 bases at V and 0 bases at J, with 13 bases between the two ends. The CDR3 totals 15 residues. Germline V CDR1 and CDR2: SGHTA, FQGNSA.

The V gene is TRBV27, the J gene TRBJ1-1; the D gene is possibly TRBD1 (6 bases). The CDR3 contains 12 residues. Trimming pared 5 bases from V and 5 bases from J, leaving 9 bases between. Germline CDR1 and CDR2: MNHEY and SMNVEV (reference sequence). CDR3 protein: CASSQGLTEAFF. CDR3 in DNA: TGTGCCAGCAGTCAGGGGTTGACTGAAGCTTTCTTT.

This clonotype was recorded at least ten times. The rearrangement links TRBV5-1 to TRBJ2-1; 11 bases agree with TRBD2. Germline V lookup: CDR1 SGHRS, CDR2 YFSETQ. The CDR3 runs 14 residues. J gave up 9 bases and V 7 bases, and 9 bases lay outside the gene matches. CDR3 sequence reads: CASGTSGGGGEQFF. CDR3 bases: TGCGCCAGCGGGACTAGCGGAGGGGGGGGTGAGCAGTTCTTC.

This clonotype was observed many times. The chain joins TRBV6-2 or TRBV6-3 to TRBJ2-7, with 8 positions matching TRBD1. The germline gives CDR1 MNHEY, CDR2 SVGEGT. With V trimmed by 4 bases and J by 2 bases, 4 bases remained unmatched. The CDR3 has 14 amino acids. The DNA for the CDR3 is TGTGCCAGCAGTTCAGGGGGCGCTCCCTACGAGCAGTACTTC. It is translated as CASSSGGAPYEQYF.

This clonotype appeared many times. V usage is TRBV18 and J usage is TRBJ2-5; D might be TRBD2 (5 bases). The CDR3 is made up of 14 amino acids. Per the germline V gene, CDR1 is KGHSH and CDR2 is LQKENI. V shed 4 bases and J shed 5 bases, with 14 bases lying between them. The CDR3 protein is CASSLSAGSETQYF. CDR3 DNA sequence: TGTGCCAGCTCACTTTCGGCGGGTTCGGAGACCCAGTACTTC. Using reference TRBV18 and TRBJ2-5 for the parts outside the CDR3, the full variable domain is NAGVMQNPRHLVRRRGQEARLRCSPMKGHSHVYWYRQLPEEGLKFMVYLQKENIIDESGMPKERFSAEFPKEGPSILRIQQVVRGDSAAYFCASSLSAGSETQYFGPGTRLLVL.

This clonotype appeared many times. V and J are TRBV5-1 and TRBJ1-1, with D possibly TRBD1 on 5 matching bases. The length of the CDR3 is 15 residues. Looked up from germline, CDR1 is SGHRS and CDR2 is YFSETQ. The V and J ends lost 4 bases and 5 bases respectively, with 18 bases between them. CDR3 coding DNA: TGCGCCAGCAGCCCTTCAGCGGGGGTAAGGACTGAAGCTTTCTTT. Protein product: CASSPSAGVRTEAFF.

This clonotype was observed many times. The chain recombines TRBV20-1 with TRBJ2-2, with 12 nucleotides matching TRBD2. Trimming at V came to 0 bases and at J to 5 bases, leaving 7 bases not matched to a gene. The CDR3 length is 17 residues. The germline CDR1 and CDR2 sequences are DFQATT and SNEGSKA (reference sequence). The CDR3 DNA sequence: TGCAGTGCTAGAGATGGGGCTAGCGGGAGGGATACCGGGGAGCTGTTTTTT. It specifies CSARDGASGRDTGELFF.

The table lists this clonotype with a few counts. J is TRBJ1-1 and V is TRBV6-1; D unresolved. The V gene lost 0 bases and the J gene lost 1 base, with 9 bases spanning the gap. Germline loops: CDR1 MNHNS, CDR2 SASEGT. The CDR3 is 15 residues long. CDR3 sequence (DNA): TGTGCCAGCAGTGAAGCCCCTTCGGGGAACACTGAAGCTTTCTTT. It yields the protein CASSEAPSGNTEAFF.

This clonotype was seen ten or more times. The chain employs TRBV5-1 and TRBJ1-2; 10 nucleotides align to TRBD1. Trimming took 0 bases from V and 7 from J; bases not matched to a gene: 15. CDR1 SGHRS and CDR2 YFSETQ come from the germline V gene. This CDR3 has 18 amino acids. Written as DNA, the CDR3 is TGCGCCAGCAGCTTGGGGAGCCAGACAGGGGGCTTCTTCGGTGGCTACACCTTC. Protein sequence: CASSLGSQTGGFFGGYTF.

This clonotype was counted many times. The chain has TRBV3-1 and TRBJ1-5; no clear D gene. Germline values: CDR1 LGHDT, CDR2 YNNKEL (reference sequence). V dropped 0 bases and J dropped 7 bases, with 13 bases sitting between them. The CDR3 consists of 15 residues. The CDR3 loop is CASSQESGPGQPQHF. The CDR3 bases are TGTGCCAGCAGCCAAGAATCCGGCCCTGGACAGCCCCAGCATTTT.

This clonotype was recorded many times. The chain recombines TRBV12-3 or TRBV12-4 with TRBJ2-2, with D possibly TRBD1 on 7 matching bases. Trimming took off 5 bases at V and 0 bases at J, with 10 bases between the two ends. The CDR3 is made up of 15 amino acids. The CDR3 DNA sequence: TGTGCCAGCAGTGCAGGGGGGACGAACACCGGGGAGCTGTTTTTT. Translating it yields CASSAGGTNTGELFF.

This clonotype has a count of ten or more. This sequence joins TRBV7-9 and TRBJ2-7; the D call may be TRBD1 or TRBD2 (5 bases each). This CDR3 comprises 15 residues. Trimming stripped 4 bases from V and 7 bases from J, with 20 bases between. Germline CDR1 and CDR2: SEHNR and FQNEAQ (reference sequence). The CDR3 is CASSSPGPGLREQYF. Written as DNA, the CDR3 is TGTGCCAGCAGCTCACCGGGACCCGGGCTTCGGGAGCAGTACTTC.

This clonotype appeared many times. The CDR3 sequence is CASSHPGLTDTQYF. The CDR3 DNA reads TGTGCCAGCAGCCATCCGGGCTTAACAGATACGCAGTATTTT. V usage is TRBV7-9 and J usage is TRBJ2-3; D uncertain. The germline gives CDR1 SEHNR, CDR2 FQNEAQ (reference sequence). The length of the CDR3 is 14 residues. V lost 5 bases and J lost 3, with 12 bases in between.

At least ten counts were recorded for this clonotype. The chain couples TRBV5-6 to TRBJ2-5; 7 positions agree with TRBD1. CDR3 size: 16 residues. Germline assignment: CDR1 SGHDT and CDR2 YYEEEE. V gave up 0 bases and J gave up 8 bases; unmatched junction bases: 13. In nucleotides, the CDR3 is TGTGCCAGCAGCTTGGCGACAGGGCCCGTGATGAGAACCCAGTACTTC. It encodes CASSLATGPVMRTQYF.

This clonotype occurred many times. V and J are TRBV4-2 and TRBJ2-1; D gene unclear. The CDR3 covers 15 residues. V was shortened by 2 bases and J by 6 bases, with 14 bases between the two germline ends. In germline, CDR1 is LGHNA, CDR2 YNFKEQ. The CDR3 nucleotides read TGTGCCAGCAGCCAACAAACTGAGAGAGCCAATGAGCAGTTCTTC. Amino acid sequence: CASSQQTERANEQFF.

In its sample, this clonotype was seen many times. CDR3 nucleotide sequence: TGCAGTGCTACTCCGATGGGGCAGCCCCAGCATTTT. It yields the protein CSATPMGQPQHF. J is TRBJ1-5 and V is TRBV20-1; no clear D. CDR1 and CDR2 from the germline V gene are DFQATT and SNEGSKA (reference sequence). This CDR3 contains 12 residues. V dropped 4 bases and J dropped 7 bases, with 11 bases sitting between them.